This T cell receptor (beta chain) appears in the sequencing data of a study of T cell changes during pregnancy in multiple sclerosis. Repertoires were generated with immunoSEQ multiplex PCR, while TCRdb's copy carries only in-frame clones and drops some. In the table there are tens of thousands of clones, about nine tenths of which are singletons. Germline V lookup: CDR1 SGDLS, CDR2 YYNGEE. CDR3 size: 13 residues. Trimming took 2 bases from V and 6 from J; bases not matched to a gene: 2. This receptor was taken from a female donor in good health, enrolled as a control in a pregnancy study. The chain joins TRBV9 to TRBJ2-1, with 7 bases that match TRBD2. Sequencing used CD4+ T cells from peripheral blood mononuclear cells, obtained after pregnancy. CDR3 in amino acids: CASSVASGNEQFF. DNA of the CDR3: TGTGCCAGCAGCGTCGCTAGCGGCAATGAGCAGTTCTTC.